The clone carrying this T cell receptor (beta chain) was observed a single time. These data are taken from a study of blood T cell repertoires in COVID-19. Study overall: From T cells, B-cell-depleted T cells, or PBMCs came the material, which was cDNA or gDNA.

The germline V gene encodes CDR1 MDHEN and CDR2 SYDVKM. This CDR3 comprises 15 residues. The V segment lost 5 bases and the J segment 10 bases; nucleotides outside the gene matches: 13. Cohorts were determined from participant-reported clinical history. Source study methods: For nucleated cells, counts were estimated from reference gene primer amplification. Assay used: immunoSEQ multiplex PCR; TCRdb lists only in-frame clones, some missing. The V and J calls and clone size were taken over from that table, and D and trimming were inferred from the DNA. The repertoire holds hundreds of thousands of clones, with 88% as singletons.

The source material was PBMCs or T cells enriched from blood (not recorded which). The origin of this receptor is a woman aged 50 to 60 with acute COVID-19. This sequence joins TRBV28 and TRBJ2-1; 8 bases align to TRBD1. The CDR3 loop reads CASSPGTGPLFEQFF. DNA of the CDR3: TGTGCCAGCAGTCCGGGGACAGGACCATTATTCGAGCAGTTCTTC.